This T cell receptor beta chain appears in the sequencing data of a study of T cell responses to AZD1222 COVID-19 vaccine. With 7 bases removed from V and 2 bases from J, the gap between germline ends came to 15 bases. This CDR3 has 15 residues. CDR1 and CDR2 from the germline V gene are SEHNR and FQNEAQ (reference sequence). Here immunoSEQ multiplex PCR was the method, and the copy in TCRdb shows in-frame clones only, minus some. This table holds 110,000 or so clones, approximately 90% found once. Study-wide points: None of the repertoires were sampled until the peak T cell response had passed. Baseline antibody screening turned up just a handful of seropositive AZD1222 recipients.

A note on this clone: Antigen: not known.

The chain recombines TRBV7-9 with TRBJ2-1, with D maybe TRBD2 (5 bases). Sample: peripheral blood, taken on day 0 of AZD1222 vaccination. This receptor was taken from an adult in good health. The CDR3 DNA reads TGTGCCAGCACCCAAGCGGTCTTACCCTACAATGAGCAGTTCTTC. Translated, it gives CASTQAVLPYNEQFF.